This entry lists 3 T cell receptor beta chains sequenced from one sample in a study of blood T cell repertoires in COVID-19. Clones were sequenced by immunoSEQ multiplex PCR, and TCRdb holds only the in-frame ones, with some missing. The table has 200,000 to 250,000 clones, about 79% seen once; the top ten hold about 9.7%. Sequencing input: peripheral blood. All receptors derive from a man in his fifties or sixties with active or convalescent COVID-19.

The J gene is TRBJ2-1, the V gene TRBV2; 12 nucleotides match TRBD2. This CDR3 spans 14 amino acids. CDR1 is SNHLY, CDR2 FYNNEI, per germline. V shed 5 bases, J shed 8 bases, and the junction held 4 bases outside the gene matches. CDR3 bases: TGTGCCAGCAGTCCGTGGACTAGCGGGGATGAGCAGTTCTTC. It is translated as CASSPWTSGDEQFF.

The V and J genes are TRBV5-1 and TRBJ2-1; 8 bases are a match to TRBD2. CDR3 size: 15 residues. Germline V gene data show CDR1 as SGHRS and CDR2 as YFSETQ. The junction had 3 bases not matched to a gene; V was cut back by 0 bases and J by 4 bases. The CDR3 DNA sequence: TGCGCCAGCAGCTTGGAGACTAGCGAATACAATGAGCAGTTCTTC. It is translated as CASSLETSEYNEQFF. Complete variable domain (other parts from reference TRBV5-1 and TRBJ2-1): KAGVTQTPRYLIKTRGQQVTLSCSPISGHRSVSWYQQTPGQGLQFLFEYFSETQRNKGNFPGRFSGRQFSNSRSEMNVSTLELGDSALYLCASSLETSEYNEQFFGPGTRLTVL.

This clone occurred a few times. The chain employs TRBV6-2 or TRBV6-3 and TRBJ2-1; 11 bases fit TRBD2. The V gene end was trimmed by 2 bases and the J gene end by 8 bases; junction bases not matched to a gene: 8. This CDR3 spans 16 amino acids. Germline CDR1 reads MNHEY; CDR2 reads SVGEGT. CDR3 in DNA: TGTGCCAGCAGTTACAAGCGACTAGCGGGATATTATGAGCAGTTCTTC. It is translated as CASSYKRLAGYYEQFF.